Listed below are T cell receptor beta chains from one sample, sequenced in a study of blood T cell repertoires in COVID-19. Assay: immunoSEQ multiplex PCR; the TCRdb copy retains only in-frame clones and omits some. The sample has 120,000 or so clones, 70% to 80% seen once. Sequencing was carried out using peripheral blood. The receptors were gathered from a human donor in a cohort sampled during active COVID-19. The CDR3 runs from the conserved cysteine through the conserved F or W. Each record gives: V gene, CDR3 length, clone size, J gene, CDR3 protein. Where a row states a size, it is once, few, many or the class of an expanded clone; other rows omit it.

V gene: TRBV6-5; CDR3 length: 12; clone size: few; J gene: TRBJ2-1; CDR3 protein: CATSAGVNEQFF
V gene: TRBV27; CDR3 length: 16; clone size: -; J gene: TRBJ2-2; CDR3 protein: CASSSLNAGLEVELFF
V gene: TRBV7-9; CDR3 length: 14; clone size: -; J gene: TRBJ2-1; CDR3 protein: CASSFSTGGFEQFF
V gene: TRBV19; CDR3 length: 17; clone size: -; J gene: TRBJ1-4; CDR3 protein: CASSIDAEGITNEKLFF
V gene: TRBV4-1; CDR3 length: 14; clone size: -; J gene: TRBJ2-7; CDR3 protein: CASSQANSPYEQYF
V gene: TRBV12-5; CDR3 length: 17; clone size: -; J gene: TRBJ2-5; CDR3 protein: CASGTRQGGDLLETQYF
V gene: TRBV27; CDR3 length: 20; clone size: -; J gene: TRBJ2-2; CDR3 protein: CASSPWLLPTSGRDHGELFF
V gene: TRBV27; CDR3 length: 15; clone size: -; J gene: TRBJ2-7; CDR3 protein: CASRWTSGTPYEQYF
V gene: TRBV27; CDR3 length: 15; clone size: -; J gene: TRBJ2-7; CDR3 protein: CASSLRAGGGYEQYF
V gene: TRBV7-9; CDR3 length: 15; clone size: once; J gene: TRBJ1-5; CDR3 protein: CASSASGLANQPQHF
V gene: TRBV25-1; CDR3 length: 15; clone size: -; J gene: TRBJ1-4; CDR3 protein: CASSEVGRGWGELFF
V gene: TRBV4-2; CDR3 length: 15; clone size: once; J gene: TRBJ2-7; CDR3 protein: CASSQERGAPYEQYF
V gene: TRBV11-2; CDR3 length: 14; clone size: -; J gene: TRBJ2-7; CDR3 protein: CASSYFPSSYEQYF
V gene: TRBV30; CDR3 length: 17; clone size: -; J gene: TRBJ2-6; CDR3 protein: CAWTPGLAGVGANVLTF
V gene: TRBV6-5; CDR3 length: 13; clone size: -; J gene: TRBJ2-7; CDR3 protein: CASSREPPGEQYF
V gene: TRBV29-1; CDR3 length: 12; clone size: -; J gene: TRBJ1-1; CDR3 protein: CSVNTGGTEAFF
V gene: TRBV6-6; CDR3 length: 15; clone size: -; J gene: TRBJ2-7; CDR3 protein: CASSRQGLVSYEQYF
V gene: TRBV19; CDR3 length: 16; clone size: -; J gene: TRBJ2-2; CDR3 protein: CASSIPSGGDTGELFF
V gene: TRBV5-1; CDR3 length: 16; clone size: -; J gene: TRBJ2-5; CDR3 protein: CASSLGLRASQETQYF
V gene: TRBV10-1; CDR3 length: 14; clone size: -; J gene: TRBJ2-7; CDR3 protein: CASSDGSGTYEQYF
V gene: TRBV2; CDR3 length: 15; clone size: few; J gene: TRBJ2-7; CDR3 protein: CASSLGLAGVYEQYF
V gene: TRBV3-1/TRBV3-2; CDR3 length: 13; clone size: -; J gene: TRBJ2-7; CDR3 protein: CASSGLRSYEQYF
V gene: TRBV10-3; CDR3 length: 14; clone size: -; J gene: TRBJ1-2; CDR3 protein: CAISPIWGETGYTF
V gene: TRBV28; CDR3 length: 15; clone size: -; J gene: TRBJ1-5; CDR3 protein: CASTPLTGNNQPQHF
V gene: TRBV7-8; CDR3 length: 14; clone size: once; J gene: TRBJ2-7; CDR3 protein: CASSLEELGYEQYF
V gene: TRBV4-1; CDR3 length: 16; clone size: -; J gene: TRBJ1-5; CDR3 protein: CASSQVASRGDQPQHF
V gene: TRBV2; CDR3 length: 14; clone size: -; J gene: TRBJ2-5; CDR3 protein: CASSPTSAKETQYF
V gene: TRBV4-1; CDR3 length: 14; clone size: -; J gene: TRBJ1-1; CDR3 protein: CASSRGTGDTEAFF
V gene: TRBV24-1; CDR3 length: 14; clone size: -; J gene: TRBJ1-2; CDR3 protein: CATSDSADSYGYTF
V gene: TRBV4-1; CDR3 length: 15; clone size: -; J gene: TRBJ2-7; CDR3 protein: CASSQGGDSRYEQYF
V gene: TRBV28; CDR3 length: 17; clone size: -; J gene: TRBJ1-5; CDR3 protein: CASSLVLRQGLNQPQHF
V gene: TRBV6-6; CDR3 length: 13; clone size: -; J gene: TRBJ1-1; CDR3 protein: CASSSQGNTEAFF
V gene: TRBV30; CDR3 length: 14; clone size: -; J gene: TRBJ1-1; CDR3 protein: CAWSHGLGNTEAFF
V gene: TRBV10-3; CDR3 length: 12; clone size: -; J gene: TRBJ2-7; CDR3 protein: CAISEVTYEQYF
V gene: TRBV4-1; CDR3 length: 14; clone size: -; J gene: TRBJ1-2; CDR3 protein: CASSQVPGQDGYTF
V gene: TRBV5-4; CDR3 length: 13; clone size: -; J gene: TRBJ1-3; CDR3 protein: CASSSGAGNTIYF
V gene: TRBV6-5; CDR3 length: 13; clone size: few; J gene: TRBJ1-2; CDR3 protein: CASSPGQNYGYTF
V gene: TRBV27; CDR3 length: 14; clone size: -; J gene: TRBJ1-2; CDR3 protein: CASSLSQSYYGYTF
V gene: TRBV3-1/TRBV3-2; CDR3 length: 19; clone size: -; J gene: TRBJ2-7; CDR3 protein: CASSQGPGTGGAAIYEQYF
V gene: TRBV29-1; CDR3 length: 14; clone size: -; J gene: TRBJ2-5; CDR3 protein: CSSRGGVSQETQYF
V gene: TRBV29-1; CDR3 length: 14; clone size: -; J gene: TRBJ2-1; CDR3 protein: CSVNRGQGWDEQFF
V gene: TRBV11-2; CDR3 length: 13; clone size: -; J gene: TRBJ2-7; CDR3 protein: CASGAGVSGEQYF
V gene: TRBV27; CDR3 length: 16; clone size: -; J gene: TRBJ2-3; CDR3 protein: CASSLKALAGGTTQYF
V gene: TRBV9; CDR3 length: 10; clone size: few; J gene: TRBJ2-1; CDR3 protein: CASSGQSLIF
V gene: TRBV27; CDR3 length: 13; clone size: -; J gene: TRBJ1-1; CDR3 protein: CASSLMRNTEAFF
V gene: TRBV27; CDR3 length: 15; clone size: few; J gene: TRBJ1-6; CDR3 protein: CASSSPGRGDSPLHF
V gene: TRBV27; CDR3 length: 14; clone size: -; J gene: TRBJ1-5; CDR3 protein: CASSFSQSNQPQHF
V gene: TRBV30; CDR3 length: 14; clone size: -; J gene: TRBJ2-7; CDR3 protein: CAWSDLAGVYEQYF
V gene: TRBV11-2; CDR3 length: 16; clone size: -; J gene: TRBJ2-1; CDR3 protein: CASSLVGRLAGQEQFF
V gene: TRBV6-2/TRBV6-3; CDR3 length: 13; clone size: -; J gene: TRBJ2-7; CDR3 protein: CASSPSDFYEQYF
V gene: TRBV11-3; CDR3 length: 14; clone size: -; J gene: TRBJ2-7; CDR3 protein: CASSLAGTVYEQYF
V gene: TRBV29-1; CDR3 length: 14; clone size: -; J gene: TRBJ1-1; CDR3 protein: CSVEVRATNTEAFF
V gene: TRBV27; CDR3 length: 15; clone size: -; J gene: TRBJ1-6; CDR3 protein: CASSLYGTGDSPLHF
V gene: TRBV27; CDR3 length: 14; clone size: -; J gene: TRBJ2-7; CDR3 protein: CASRTDIFSYEQYF